Following are 30 T cell receptor beta chains from one sample sequenced in a study of response to subunit inactivated influenza vaccine. One entry per CDR3 protein, called by TCRdb with MiXCR from the RT-PCR reads. The profile shows about half a million distinct CDR3 sequences, 25% of them singletons. This specimen was CD4+ T cells sorted from PBMCs, taken 4 to 6 days after vaccination. The receptors derive from a man aged 50-60 years who received an inactivated influenza vaccine.

There are many counts of this clonotype. This chain joins TRBV5-1 and TRBJ1-5; a weak D match, TRBD1 (5 bases). The germline CDR1 and CDR2 sequences are SGHRS and YFSETQ. This CDR3 spans 14 amino acids. V shed 4 bases and J shed 4 bases, with 12 bases lying between them. CDR3: CASSEQGGNQPQHF. As DNA, the CDR3 is TGCGCCAGCAGCGAGCAGGGAGGGAATCAGCCCCAGCATTTT.

This clonotype has a handful of counts. The chain couples TRBV5-1 to TRBJ1-6, with D perhaps TRBD1 (6 bases). Per the germline V gene, CDR1 is SGHRS and CDR2 is YFSETQ. V shed 0 bases and J shed 12 bases, with 7 bases lying between them. This CDR3 is 12 amino acids long. CDR3 DNA sequence: TGCGCCAGCAGCTTGGAACAGGGACCCCTCCACTTT. Translation gives CASSLEQGPLHF.

The CDR3: CATSDLYRGDTPSEQFF. DNA for the CDR3: TGTGCCACCAGTGATTTGTATCGCGGAGACACCCCCAGTGAGCAGTTCTTC. The V gene is TRBV24-1, the J gene TRBJ2-1; no reliable D call. The CDR3 runs 17 residues. The germline gives CDR1 KGHDR, CDR2 SFDVKD. V was shortened by 0 bases and J by 9 bases, with 20 bases between the two germline ends.

The J gene is TRBJ2-1, the V gene TRBV5-1; TRBD1 matches at 7 bases. CDR3 length equals 14 residues. Germline-derived CDR1 and CDR2 are SGHRS and YFSETQ. V was clipped by 4 bases and J by 7 bases; unmatched bases: 8. The CDR3 DNA reads as TGCGCCAGCAGCGCCCAGGGGGTGGGAAATGAGCAGTTCTTC. Translated, it gives CASSAQGVGNEQFF.

This clonotype turned up a few times. The CDR3 is CSARPPPGQVGHEQYF. The CDR3 bases are TGCAGTGCTAGACCGCCTCCGGGACAGGTCGGCCACGAGCAGTACTTC. The chain recombines TRBV20-1 with TRBJ2-7; TRBD1 aligns across 8 bases. The germline gives CDR1 DFQATT, CDR2 SNEGSKA (reference sequence). This CDR3 has 16 amino acids. The junction had 14 bases not matched to a gene; V was cut back by 2 bases and J by 5 bases.

This clonotype was seen a handful of times. J is TRBJ1-2 and V is TRBV7-2; D perhaps matches TRBD1 (5 bases). Trimming took 2 bases from V and 7 from J, leaving 11 bases between them. CDR3 length equals 13 residues. Looked up from germline, CDR1 is SGHTA and CDR2 is FQGNSA. This chain's CDR3 is CASSLSGLGGYTF. The CDR3 DNA sequence: TGTGCCAGCAGCTTATCAGGGTTAGGTGGCTACACCTTC.

This clonotype occurred once. The V gene is TRBV11-1, the J gene TRBJ2-2; D is possibly TRBD1 (6 bases). The CDR3 has 16 residues. Trimming stripped 6 bases from V and 6 bases from J, with 20 bases between. Looked up from germline, CDR1 is SGHAT and CDR2 is FQDESV (reference sequence). This CDR3 is CASRTGVQGNAGELFF. Written as DNA, the CDR3 is TGTGCCAGCAGAACGGGCGTGCAGGGGAATGCCGGGGAGCTGTTTTTT.

This clonotype was found a few times. The chain combines TRBV20-1 with TRBJ1-2, with D possibly matching TRBD1 (5 bases). Germline V gene lookup returns CDR1 DFQATT and CDR2 SNEGSKA (reference sequence). The CDR3 extends over 16 amino acids. The V end lost 6 bases, the J end lost 4 bases, and 24 bases lay between the germline ends. Here the CDR3 reads CSAYLPGQGSVYGYTF. The CDR3 DNA follows: TGCAGTGCCTATCTACCCGGGCAGGGAAGTGTCTATGGCTACACCTTC.

The chain recombines TRBV6-1 with TRBJ2-7, with 9 bases matching TRBD1. V lost 6 bases and J lost 5; bases outside the gene matches: 11. CDR1 is MNHNS and CDR2 is SASEGT in the germline V gene. The CDR3 covers 15 residues. The CDR3 region has the DNA TGTGCCAGCAGCGACGCGGGACAGGGACTGGACGAGCAGTACTTC. The encoded protein is CASSDAGQGLDEQYF.

The CDR3 loop is CASSSARGGDEQYF. The CDR3 region has the DNA TGTGCCAGCAGTTCAGCTAGAGGAGGAGACGAGCAGTACTTC. The chain is built from TRBV12-3 or TRBV12-4 and TRBJ2-7; tentative D call: TRBD2 (5 bases). The CDR3 consists of 14 residues. V was shortened by 4 bases and J by 5 bases, with 15 bases between the two germline ends.

This chain joins TRBV2 and TRBJ1-5; D is unclear. This CDR3 spans 13 amino acids. Germline assignment: CDR1 SNHLY and CDR2 FYNNEI. Trimming pared 7 bases from V and 7 bases from J, leaving 14 bases between. The CDR3 loop reads CASMERERQPQHF. CDR3 DNA sequence: TGTGCCAGCATGGAGAGGGAAAGGCAGCCCCAGCATTTT.

This clonotype was detected only a few times. The CDR3 reads CASSIWREGYQIPNRAYEQYF. The CDR3 DNA follows: TGTGCCAGCAGTATTTGGAGGGAGGGTTACCAAATCCCAAACCGAGCCTACGAGCAGTACTTC. The chain joins TRBV6-2 or TRBV6-3 to TRBJ2-7; TRBD2 agrees at 7 bases. Germline loops: CDR1 MNHEY, CDR2 SVGEGT. V lost 5 bases, J lost 2 bases, and 27 bases stayed unmatched. This CDR3 is 21 amino acids long.

This clonotype has a handful of counts. The CDR3 sequence: CASSRPPGYEQFF. The CDR3 bases are TGTGCCAGCAGTAGGCCCCCCGGTTATGAGCAGTTCTTC. V is TRBV12-3 or TRBV12-4 and J is TRBJ2-1; D gene unclear. Trimming took 5 bases from V and 8 from J, leaving 13 bases between them. The CDR3 runs 13 residues.

This clonotype occurred a few times. The V and J genes are TRBV14 and TRBJ2-3; TRBD2 matches at 9 bases. CDR3 length: 17 amino acids. V shed 0 bases and J 2 bases; nucleotides not matched to a gene: 6. Germline values: CDR1 SGHDN, CDR2 FVKESK. The CDR3 DNA reads as TGTGCCAGCAGCCAAGAAAGGCTAGCGGGAATCACAGATACGCAGTATTTT. Residues: CASSQERLAGITDTQYF.

The chain carries TRBV28 and TRBJ2-7; D gene ambiguous. Trimming cost V 4 bases and J 1 base, with 17 bases left between them. The germline CDR1 and CDR2 sequences are MDHEN and SYDVKM. CDR3 length: 16 amino acids. In DNA, the CDR3 is TGTGCCAGCAGTTCCTCACTCGGACGTGAGTCCTACGAGCAGTACTTC. Amino acid sequence: CASSSSLGRESYEQYF.

The J gene is TRBJ2-5, the V gene TRBV5-5, with no clear D. Trimming removed 4 bases at V and 5 bases at J, with 15 bases between. This CDR3 spans 14 amino acids. Germline CDR1 reads SGHKS; CDR2 reads YYEKEE (reference sequence). Here the CDR3 DNA reads TGTGCCAGCAGCGGTTGGGGATTAGGGGAGACCCAGTACTTC. This sequence encodes CASSGWGLGETQYF.

This chain connects TRBV3-1 to TRBJ2-4; D tentatively reads TRBD1 or TRBD2 (5 bases each). Germline values: CDR1 LGHDT, CDR2 YNNKEL (reference sequence). V lost 5 bases to trimming and J lost 5 bases, with 22 bases between them. This CDR3 spans 17 amino acids. As DNA, the CDR3 is TGTGCCAGCAGCGCGCTCGCCGGGACGGAGAACGAAAACATTCAGTACTTC. Its protein product is CASSALAGTENENIQYF.

This sequence joins TRBV6-1 and TRBJ2-1; D is unclear. V was trimmed by 2 bases and J by 0 bases, leaving 11 bases between them. Germline CDR1 and CDR2: MNHNS and SASEGT. The CDR3 runs to 16 residues. The CDR3, as DNA: TGTGCCAGCAGTGAAAGGGCCAGGAGCTCCTACAATGAGCAGTTCTTC. Residues: CASSERARSSYNEQFF.

This chain links TRBV9 with TRBJ2-7, with a tentative D call TRBD2 (6 bases). This CDR3 is built from 14 residues. V was cut by 3 bases and J by 1 base, with 11 bases left in between. CDR1 and CDR2 (germline): SGDLS, YYNGEE. The CDR3 loop is CASSGGGMSYEQYF. CDR3 in DNA: TGTGCCAGCAGCGGAGGAGGGATGTCCTACGAGCAGTACTTC.

This sequence joins TRBV6-5 and TRBJ2-3, with 12 bases matching TRBD2. Looked up from germline, CDR1 is MNHEY and CDR2 is SVGAGI. CDR3 length: 18 residues. J lost 6 bases, V lost 0 bases, and 10 bases had no gene match. CDR3 nucleotides: TGTGCCAGCAGTTACTCGAAGGCTAGCGGGAGGGCCGGTGATACGCAGTATTTT. Amino acids: CASSYSKASGRAGDTQYF.

The CDR3 region has the DNA TGTGCCAGCAGCCCCAGTGGGACAGGGTCTCACAATGAGCAGTTCTTC. Residues: CASSPSGTGSHNEQFF. The J gene is TRBJ2-1, the V gene TRBV9, with 9 bases matching TRBD1. V was pared by 4 bases and J by 5 bases, with 10 bases of the junction left unmatched. CDR1 SGDLS and CDR2 YYNGEE come from the germline V gene. This CDR3 has 16 residues.

This clonotype was observed many times. The chain uses TRBV12-3 or TRBV12-4 and TRBJ2-7; tentatively, D is TRBD2 (6 bases). Trimming shortened V by 4 bases and J by 4 bases, and 14 bases separated the two germline ends. The CDR3 extends over 14 amino acids. CDR3: CASSSLRGLYEQYF. The CDR3 DNA sequence: TGTGCCAGCAGTTCCCTTAGGGGACTTTACGAGCAGTACTTC.

J is TRBJ2-2 and V is TRBV4-2; TRBD2 aligns across 7 bases. The CDR3 contains 17 residues. CDR1 LGHNA and CDR2 YNFKEQ come from the germline V gene. V was clipped by 0 bases and J by 2 bases; unmatched bases: 6. CDR3 region: CASSQDPLAVNTGELFF. As DNA, the CDR3 is TGTGCCAGCAGCCAAGATCCCCTAGCGGTAAACACCGGGGAGCTGTTTTTT.

The rearrangement links TRBV6-2 or TRBV6-3 to TRBJ2-1; D uncertain. The V and J ends lost 2 bases and 7 bases respectively, with 6 bases between them. The germline V gene encodes CDR1 MNHEY and CDR2 SVGEGT. This CDR3 spans 12 amino acids. The CDR3 loop is CASSYQRNEQFF. In DNA, the CDR3 is TGTGCCAGCAGTTACCAGAGAAATGAGCAGTTCTTC.

This clonotype has only a few counts. The chain couples TRBV5-1 to TRBJ2-3; 10 bases are a match to TRBD2. CDR1 and CDR2 from the germline V gene are SGHRS and YFSETQ. V gave up 4 bases and J gave up 0 bases; unmatched junction bases: 2. The CDR3 totals 15 residues. The CDR3 sequence: CASSKLAGSTDTQYF. CDR3 in DNA: TGCGCCAGCAGCAAACTAGCGGGGAGCACAGATACGCAGTATTTT.

This clonotype appeared a few times. The V and J genes are TRBV12-3 or TRBV12-4 and TRBJ2-3, with 10 bases aligning to TRBD2. V lost 6 bases to trimming and J lost 2 bases; unmatched junction nucleotides: 11. The CDR3 runs to 17 residues. Written as DNA, the CDR3 is TGTGCCAGCAGCACTCAAAGCCTAGCGGGGGTCACAGATACGCAGTATTTT. Its protein is CASSTQSLAGVTDTQYF.

The rearrangement joins TRBV2 to TRBJ2-1; D is perhaps TRBD2 (5 bases). The germline CDR1 and CDR2 sequences are SNHLY and FYNNEI. There are 13 residues in the CDR3. Trimming took off 7 bases at V and 9 bases at J, with 16 bases between the two ends. Here the CDR3 reads CASIREGVGEQFF. As DNA, the CDR3 is TGTGCCAGCATCAGAGAGGGTGTCGGTGAGCAGTTCTTC.

There are a few counts of this clonotype. This chain connects TRBV6-1 to TRBJ1-6; 8 bases map to TRBD1. Germline V gives CDR1 MNHNS, CDR2 SASEGT. The V segment lost 6 bases and the J segment 0 bases; nucleotides outside the gene matches: 7. The CDR3 sequence is 17 residues long. CDR3 coding DNA: TGTGCCAGCAGCGGACAGGGTTTCGGCTCCTATAATTCACCCCTCCACTTT. Its translation is CASSGQGFGSYNSPLHF.

The rearrangement links TRBV10-3 to TRBJ2-7; 8 nucleotides align to TRBD1. The length of the CDR3 is 12 residues. V gave up 2 bases and J gave up 6 bases; unmatched junction bases: 0. The germline gives CDR1 ENHRY, CDR2 SYGVKD. The CDR3 bases are TGTGCCATCAGTGAGCAGGGGGCCGAGCAGTACTTC. It encodes CAISEQGAEQYF.

The count of this clonotype is one. This sequence joins TRBV3-1 and TRBJ1-6; no clear D. V was trimmed by 4 bases and J by 9 bases, leaving 13 bases between them. Germline values: CDR1 LGHDT, CDR2 YNNKEL (reference sequence). The CDR3 totals 14 residues. CDR3 region: CASSPRWTGSPLHF. DNA of the CDR3: TGTGCCAGCAGCCCCCGGTGGACCGGTTCACCCCTCCACTTT.